Each of the 25 T cell receptor beta chains below was sequenced from the same sample in a study of T-cell reconstitution after alpha-beta-depleted transplantation in children. Preparation of the TCRbeta library was carried out with unique molecular identifiers. TCRdb used MiXCR to reprocess the PCR reads, holding one entry per CDR3 protein. Of 380,000 or so distinct CDR3 sequences in the sample, 13% were seen once. The sequencing here drew on PBMCs, taken from the stem cell graft. The receptors shown here come from a human donor who donated a stem cell graft to a child with Fanconi anemia.

V gene TRBV5-1 combines with J gene TRBJ2-1; D is unclear. Trimming took off 0 bases at V and 8 bases at J, with 6 bases between the two ends. Per the germline V gene, CDR1 is SGHRS and CDR2 is YFSETQ. The CDR3 loop spans 12 amino acids. Here the CDR3 reads CASSLDNDEQFF. In DNA, the CDR3 is TGCGCCAGCAGCTTGGATAACGATGAGCAGTTCTTC.

This clonotype was counted many times. J is TRBJ2-2 and V is TRBV10-3, with 9 bases lining up with TRBD1. CDR3 size: 17 residues. Germline assignment: CDR1 ENHRY and CDR2 SYGVKD. With 2 bases clipped from V and 3 bases from J, the junction kept 7 bases outside the gene matches. CDR3 nucleotide sequence: TGTGCCATCAGTGAGAGCGGGACAGGGCTTCACACCGGGGAGCTGTTTTTT. Translating it yields CAISESGTGLHTGELFF.

The chain links TRBV19 to TRBJ2-2; 8 bases line up with TRBD1. The CDR3 has 15 amino acids. V lost 3 bases and J lost 6; bases outside the gene matches: 6. Germline CDR1 and CDR2: LNHDA and SQIVND (reference sequence). The CDR3 region is CASSIRTGHAGELFF. CDR3 DNA: TGTGCCAGTAGTATTAGGACAGGGCACGCCGGGGAGCTGTTTTTT. Variable domain in full (rest from reference TRBV19 and TRBJ2-2): DGGITQSPKYLFRKEGQNVTLSCEQNLNHDAMYWYRQDPGQGLRLIYYSQIVNDFQKGDIAEGYSVSREKKESFPLTVTSAQKNPTAFYLCASSIRTGHAGELFFGEGSRLTVL.

This clonotype was counted at least ten times. The chain has TRBV20-1 and TRBJ1-4; D possibly corresponds to TRBD1 (5 bases). Germline CDR1 DFQATT, CDR2 SNEGSKA (reference sequence). The CDR3 runs 15 residues. V was trimmed by 0 bases and J by 13 bases, leaving 21 bases between them. The CDR3 sequence: CSARDRGVGVGGLFF. The CDR3, as DNA: TGCAGTGCTAGAGATAGAGGTGTAGGTGTTGGGGGACTGTTTTTT.

The rearrangement uses TRBV7-8 and TRBJ2-5; 7 positions match TRBD1. V was clipped by 1 base and J by 5 bases; unmatched bases: 10. Per the germline V gene, CDR1 is SGHVS and CDR2 is FQNEAQ. The CDR3 loop spans 16 amino acids. The CDR3 sequence is CASSLGVSPGGETQYF. The DNA for the CDR3 is TGTGCCAGCAGCTTAGGTGTCAGCCCAGGGGGTGAGACCCAGTACTTC.

A few counts support this clonotype. The V and J genes are TRBV7-2 and TRBJ1-5; D remains ambiguous. The germline V gene has CDR1 SGHTA and CDR2 FQGNSA. The CDR3 loop spans 13 amino acids. The V and J ends lost 5 bases and 6 bases respectively, with 11 bases between them. The CDR3 coding sequence is TGTGCCAGCAGCCTTATCCAAGGTCAGCCCCAGCATTTT. It yields the protein CASSLIQGQPQHF.

In DNA form, the CDR3 reads TGTGCCAGCAGCTTAGTGCTGGGACCAAATACGCAGTATTTT. This codes for CASSLVLGPNTQYF. The gene calls are TRBV11-1 and TRBJ2-3; perhaps D is TRBD1 or TRBD2 (5 bases each). CDR1 and CDR2 (germline): SGHAT, FQDESV (reference sequence). Trimming removed 1 base at V and 7 bases at J, with 12 bases between. The CDR3 covers 14 residues. The variable domain in full, completed from reference TRBV11-1 and TRBJ2-3, reads EAEVAQSPRYKITEKSQAVAFWCDPISGHATLYWYRQILGQGPELLVQFQDESVVDDSQLPKDRFSAERLKGVDSTLKIQPAELGDSAMYLCASSLVLGPNTQYFGPGTRLTVL.

J is TRBJ1-4 and V is TRBV4-3; TRBD1 is a possible D gene (6 bases). The V end lost 1 base, the J end lost 7 bases, and 13 bases lay between the germline ends. Germline V CDR1 and CDR2: LGHNA, YSLEER. The CDR3 has 15 residues. For the CDR3, the DNA is TGCGCCAGCAGCCAAGGAGGGGGGGCCGGTGAAAAACTGTTTTTT. It encodes CASSQGGGAGEKLFF.

The gene calls are TRBV20-1 and TRBJ2-3; maybe TRBD2 (6 bases). Deletions cut 3 bases from V and 1 base from J, with 8 bases between. The CDR3 has 13 residues. Germline-derived CDR1 and CDR2 are DFQATT and SNEGSKA (reference sequence). The CDR3 is CSASPGGTDTQYF. CDR3 coding DNA: TGCAGTGCTAGCCCGGGGGGCACAGATACGCAGTATTTT.

The chain links TRBV12-5 to TRBJ1-2; D is undetermined. V lost 8 bases to trimming and J lost 4 bases, with 14 bases between them. Germline loops: CDR1 LGHNT, CDR2 FRNRAP. This CDR3 has 13 amino acids. Here the CDR3 DNA reads TGTGCTAGTAGTGGGGAGACCTCCTATGGCTACACCTTC. This codes for CASSGETSYGYTF.

The rearrangement links TRBV5-1 to TRBJ2-5, with TRBD1 identical over 8 bases. In germline, CDR1 is SGHRS, CDR2 YFSETQ. This CDR3 contains 16 residues. V trimming: 0 bases; J trimming: 5 bases; junction bases outside the gene matches: 9. CDR3 sequence: CASSLEPGGGGETQYF. In DNA form, the CDR3 reads TGCGCCAGCAGCTTGGAGCCAGGGGGCGGTGGGGAGACCCAGTACTTC. Supplemented by reference TRBV5-1 and TRBJ2-5, the full variable domain reads KAGVTQTPRYLIKTRGQQVTLSCSPISGHRSVSWYQQTPGQGLQFLFEYFSETQRNKGNFPGRFSGRQFSNSRSEMNVSTLELGDSALYLCASSLEPGGGGETQYFGPGTRLLVL.

J is TRBJ1-5 and V is TRBV5-5; D not resolved. The CDR3 totals 16 residues. Trimming left V 0 bases short and J 2 bases short, with 12 bases between. Germline V gives CDR1 SGHKS, CDR2 YYEKEE (reference sequence). The CDR3 reads CASSLEGGWGNQPQHF. DNA for the CDR3: TGTGCCAGCAGCTTGGAGGGTGGTTGGGGCAATCAGCCCCAGCATTTT.

V and J are TRBV18 and TRBJ2-7; D may match TRBD1 or TRBD2 (5 bases each). This CDR3 comprises 15 residues. The V gene lost 0 bases and the J gene lost 0 bases, with 9 bases spanning the gap. From germline, CDR1 is KGHSH and CDR2 LQKENI. The CDR3 reads CASSPPKGSSYEQYF. The CDR3, as DNA: TGTGCCAGCTCACCACCGAAGGGGAGCTCCTACGAGCAGTACTTC.

This clonotype was picked up a small number of times. The CDR3 DNA reads as TGTGCCAGCAGTTACGCCGGGACACCACCCACAGATACGCAGTATTTT. Protein: CASSYAGTPPTDTQYF. The V call is TRBV12-3 or TRBV12-4, the J call TRBJ2-3; tentatively, D is TRBD1 (6 bases). V lost 4 bases, J lost 2 bases, and 16 bases lay in between. This CDR3 spans 16 amino acids.

The V call is TRBV5-5, the J call TRBJ2-7; TRBD1 matches 7 bases. CDR1 SGHKS and CDR2 YYEKEE come from the germline V gene (reference sequence). The V segment lost 3 bases and the J segment 3 bases; nucleotides outside the gene matches: 9. This CDR3 is 15 amino acids long. The CDR3 loop is CASSSNRGLLYEQYF. CDR3 sequence (DNA): TGTGCCAGCAGCTCGAACAGGGGCCTTCTCTACGAGCAGTACTTC.

The rearrangement joins TRBV30 to TRBJ1-1; the D is unclear. Germline V gene sequence: CDR1 GTSNPN, CDR2 SVGIG (reference sequence). The CDR3 spans 11 residues. V was trimmed by 4 bases and J by 5 bases, leaving 8 bases between them. The CDR3 is CAWNRGTEAFF. CDR3 DNA: TGTGCCTGGAATCGGGGAACTGAAGCTTTCTTT.

This chain uses TRBV6-5 with TRBJ1-3; D gene unclear. Germline lookup yields CDR1 MNHEY and CDR2 SVGAGI. V dropped 2 bases and J dropped 1 base, with 9 bases sitting between them. This CDR3 has 15 residues. The CDR3 DNA reads TGTGCCAGCAGTTACGGTCTGGGATCTGGAAACACCATATATTTT. Protein product: CASSYGLGSGNTIYF.

The table lists this clonotype with a few counts. The chain is built from TRBV12-3 or TRBV12-4 and TRBJ2-7, with 9 nucleotides matching TRBD1. Trimming removed 6 bases from V and 5 bases from J; junction bases left unmatched: 11. This CDR3 has 15 residues. CDR3 sequence reads: CASSPIRTGADEQYF. CDR3 bases: TGTGCCAGCAGCCCCATTAGGACAGGGGCGGACGAGCAGTACTTC.

This clonotype was seen only a few times. The chain recombines TRBV12-3 or TRBV12-4 with TRBJ1-2; D gene unclear. The germline V and J ends were trimmed by 6 bases and 4 bases, with 9 bases remaining between them. This CDR3 region has 12 residues. CDR3 region: CASSPSPYGYTF. Here the CDR3 DNA reads TGTGCCAGCAGCCCCAGCCCCTATGGCTACACCTTC.

This clonotype was counted ten times or more. The chain joins TRBV12-3 or TRBV12-4 to TRBJ1-1; D perhaps matches TRBD1 (5 bases). The V gene lost 6 bases and the J gene lost 1 base, with 15 bases spanning the gap. This CDR3 is built from 15 residues. Here the CDR3 DNA reads TGTGCCAGCAGGCCAGGAGGGGCATCGAACACTGAAGCTTTCTTT. Its translation: CASRPGGASNTEAFF.

This clonotype was seen a handful of times. The chain employs TRBV10-3 and TRBJ2-3; D may correspond to TRBD1 or TRBD2 (5 bases each). The germline CDR1 and CDR2 sequences are ENHRY and SYGVKD. This CDR3 is 13 amino acids long. Trimming shortened V by 10 bases and J by 6 bases, and 17 bases separated the two germline ends. The CDR3 is CATRDGLQDTQYF. CDR3 bases: TGTGCCACACGGGACGGTCTCCAGGATACGCAGTATTTT.

This clonotype was counted ten times or more. In nucleotides, the CDR3 is TGTGCCAGCAGGCGGACTAGCGGCTACAATGAGCAGTTCTTC. The encoded protein is CASRRTSGYNEQFF. This rearrangement joins TRBV2 to TRBJ2-1, with TRBD2 identical over 10 bases. Per germline, CDR1 SNHLY and CDR2 FYNNEI. V shed 6 bases and J 3 bases; nucleotides not matched to a gene: 2. This CDR3 contains 14 residues.

This clonotype occurred a few times. The chain uses TRBV18 and TRBJ2-5; TRBD2 aligns across 8 bases. Germline V gene sequence: CDR1 KGHSH, CDR2 LQKENI. This CDR3 spans 15 amino acids. V trimming: 6 bases; J trimming: 5 bases; junction bases outside the gene matches: 11. The CDR3 protein is CASSPTGGAVETQYF. The CDR3 DNA reads as TGTGCCAGCTCCCCCACCGGGGGGGCCGTGGAGACCCAGTACTTC.

This clonotype was observed many times. The J gene is TRBJ1-2, the V gene TRBV5-1; 7 bases are a match to TRBD1. The CDR3 runs to 12 residues. Germline V gene data show CDR1 as SGHRS and CDR2 as YFSETQ. Trimming took 6 bases from V and 6 from J; bases not matched to a gene: 5. The CDR3 loop reads CASTQQGNGYTF. The CDR3 region has the DNA TGCGCCAGCACCCAACAGGGGAATGGCTACACCTTC.

There are many counts of this clonotype. This chain's CDR3 is CASSQEWSAIGSEQFF. CDR3 bases: TGCGCCAGCAGCCAAGAGTGGTCGGCTATTGGTAGTGAGCAGTTCTTC. The V call is TRBV4-3, the J call TRBJ2-1; D remains ambiguous. The length of the CDR3 is 16 residues. Trimming removed 0 bases from V and 9 bases from J, with 18 bases in between. The germline V gene encodes CDR1 LGHNA and CDR2 YSLEER.